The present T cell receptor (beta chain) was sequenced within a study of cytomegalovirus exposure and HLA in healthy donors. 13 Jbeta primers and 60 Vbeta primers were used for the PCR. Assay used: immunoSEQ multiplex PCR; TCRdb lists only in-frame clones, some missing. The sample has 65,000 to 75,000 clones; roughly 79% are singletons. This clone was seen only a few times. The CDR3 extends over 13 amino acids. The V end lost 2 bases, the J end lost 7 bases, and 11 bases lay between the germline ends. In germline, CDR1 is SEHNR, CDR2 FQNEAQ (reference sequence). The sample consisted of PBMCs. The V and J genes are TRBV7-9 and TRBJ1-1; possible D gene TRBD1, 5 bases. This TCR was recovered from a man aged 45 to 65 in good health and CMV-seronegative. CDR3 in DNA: TGTGCCAGCAGCTTAAGCGGGGCCGTTGAAGCTTTCTTT. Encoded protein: CASSLSGAVEAFF.